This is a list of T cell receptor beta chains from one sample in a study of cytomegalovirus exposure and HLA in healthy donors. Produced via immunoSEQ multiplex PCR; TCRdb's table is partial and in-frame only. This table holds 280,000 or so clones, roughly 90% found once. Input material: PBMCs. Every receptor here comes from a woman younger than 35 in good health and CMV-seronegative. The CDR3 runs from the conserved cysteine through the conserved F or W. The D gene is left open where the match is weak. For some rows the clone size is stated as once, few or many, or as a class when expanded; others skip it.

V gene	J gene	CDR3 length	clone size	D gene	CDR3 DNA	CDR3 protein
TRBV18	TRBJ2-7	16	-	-	TGTGCCAGCTCACCTGCGATAACACAGGGATCCTACGAGCAGTACTTC	CASSPAITQGSYEQYF
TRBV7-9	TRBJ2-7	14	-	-	TGTGCCAGCAGCAGCCGACAAGAACCCTACGAGCAGTACTTC	CASSSRQEPYEQYF
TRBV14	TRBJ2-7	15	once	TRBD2	TGTGCCAGCAGCCAGATAGCGGGAGGAGGGACCGAGCAGTACTTC	CASSQIAGGGTEQYF
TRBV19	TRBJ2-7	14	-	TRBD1	TGTGCCAGTGAAGGGACAGGGCTGGGAACTGGGCAGTACTTC	CASEGTGLGTGQYF
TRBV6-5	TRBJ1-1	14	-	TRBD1	TGTGCCAGCAGCCTGGGACAGGGTGGAACTGAAGCTTTCTTT	CASSLGQGGTEAFF
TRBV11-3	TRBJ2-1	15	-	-	TGTGCCAGCAGCGCATCCGGGAGCTCCTACAATGAGCAGTTCTTC	CASSASGSSYNEQFF
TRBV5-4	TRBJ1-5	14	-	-	TGTGCCAGCAGCCTGCACGGGGGCAATCAGCCCCAGCATTTT	CASSLHGGNQPQHF
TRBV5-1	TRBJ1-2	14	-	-	TGCGCCAGCAGCCCAATCGGGGGGCACGGTGGCTACACCTTC	CASSPIGGHGGYTF
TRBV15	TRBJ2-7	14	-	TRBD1	TGTGCCACCAGCCTCCGGGACAGCTCCTACGAGCAGTACTTC	CATSLRDSSYEQYF
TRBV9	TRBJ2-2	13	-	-	TGTGCCAGCAGCTCACTGAACACCGGGGAGCTGTTTTTT	CASSSLNTGELFF
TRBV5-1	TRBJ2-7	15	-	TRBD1	TGCGCCAGCAGCTTGGACCGACAGGGTCCCTACGAGCAGTACTTC	CASSLDRQGPYEQYF
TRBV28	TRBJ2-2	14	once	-	TGTGCCAGCAGCAGGGTAGCGGTCGGCGGGGAGCTGTTTTTT	CASSRVAVGGELFF
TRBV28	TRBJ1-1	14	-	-	TGTGCCAGCAGTCCCCAGGGGTCGAACACTGAAGCTTTCTTT	CASSPQGSNTEAFF
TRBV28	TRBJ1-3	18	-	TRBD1	TGTGCCAGCAGTTTATGGACAGGGGGCCCTCCCTCTGGAAACACCATATATTTT	CASSLWTGGPPSGNTIYF
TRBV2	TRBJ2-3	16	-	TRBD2	TGTGCCAGCAGTGACGGGACTAGCGGGAGCACAGATACGCAGTATTTT	CASSDGTSGSTDTQYF
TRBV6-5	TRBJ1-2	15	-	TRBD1	TGTGCCAGCAGTGTAGGACAGGGGGGGAACTATGGCTACACCTTC	CASSVGQGGNYGYTF
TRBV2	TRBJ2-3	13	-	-	TGTGCCAGCACAAAGCTATTGCCAGATACGCAGTATTTT	CASTKLLPDTQYF
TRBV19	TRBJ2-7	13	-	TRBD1	TGTGCCAGTAGTCACGGGACAGGCTACGAGCAGTACTTC	CASSHGTGYEQYF
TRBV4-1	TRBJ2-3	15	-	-	TGCGCCAGCAGCCAAGATGTGGCGGGATTAGATACGCAGTATTTT	CASSQDVAGLDTQYF
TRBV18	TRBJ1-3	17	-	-	TGTGCCAGCTCACTGAAGGAGAGTTTCGTAGCGGGAAACACCATATATTTT	CASSLKESFVAGNTIYF
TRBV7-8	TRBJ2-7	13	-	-	TGTGCCAGCAGCCGGGACACCCTCTACGAGCAGTACTTC	CASSRDTLYEQYF
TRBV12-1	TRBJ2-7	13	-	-	TGTGCCAGAGGCGGGCTAGCGGGATACGAGCAGTACTTC	CARGGLAGYEQYF
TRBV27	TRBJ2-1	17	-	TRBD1	TGTGCCAGCAGCCAGAGGCAAAGGACAGGGGGGTATAATGAGCAGTTCTTC	CASSQRQRTGGYNEQFF
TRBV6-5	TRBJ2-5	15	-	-	TGTGCCAGCAGTCCACCTGGACTGTCGGGAGAGACCCAGTACTTC	CASSPPGLSGETQYF
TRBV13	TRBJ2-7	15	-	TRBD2	TGTGCCAGCAGCTCTAGCGGACGTACCTCCTACGAGCAGTACTTC	CASSSSGRTSYEQYF
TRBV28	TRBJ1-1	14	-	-	TGTGCCAGCAGTTTACAGGGAAGGAACACTGAAGCTTTCTTT	CASSLQGRNTEAFF
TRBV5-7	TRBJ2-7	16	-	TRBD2	TGTGCCAGCACTCAACCCCCCAGCGGGAGATTTTGCGAGCAGTACTTC	CASTQPPSGRFCEQYF
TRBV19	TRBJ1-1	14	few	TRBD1	TGTGCCAGTAGTCCGCGGGACAGGGGAACTGAAGCTTTCTTT	CASSPRDRGTEAFF
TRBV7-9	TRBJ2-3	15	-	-	TGTGCCAGCAGCGTCCCGACAGGTCACACAGATACGCAGTATTTT	CASSVPTGHTDTQYF
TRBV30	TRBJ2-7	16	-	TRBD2	TGTGCCTGGAGTTCGGCTAGCGGGAGGGCCCCCTACGAGCAGTACTTC	CAWSSASGRAPYEQYF
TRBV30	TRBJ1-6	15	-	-	TGTGCCTGGAGTGACAGTACAAAATATAATTCACCCCTCCACTTT	CAWSDSTKYNSPLHF
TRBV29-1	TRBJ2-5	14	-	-	TGCAGCGTTGAATCAGGCAGGGGTTGGGAGACCCAGTACTTC	CSVESGRGWETQYF
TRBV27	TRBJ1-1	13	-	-	TGTGCCAGCAGTTTGTTAGTCGGCACTGAAGCTTTCTTT	CASSLLVGTEAFF
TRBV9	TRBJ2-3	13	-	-	TGTGCCAGCAGCGCAGGGTTTTCGGATACGCAGTATTTT	CASSAGFSDTQYF
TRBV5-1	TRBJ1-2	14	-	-	TGCGCCAGCAGCTTGTCCGGGACATCCGTCGGCTACACCTTC	CASSLSGTSVGYTF
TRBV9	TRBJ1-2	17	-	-	TGTGCCAGCAGTGATAGCGAAAGAATCAGGGGTAACTATGGCTACACCTTC	CASSDSERIRGNYGYTF
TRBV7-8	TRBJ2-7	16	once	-	TGTGCCAGCAGCTTGAGGACGGGAGAAGTTCCCTACGAGCAGTACTTC	CASSLRTGEVPYEQYF
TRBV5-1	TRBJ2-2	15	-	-	TGCGCCAGCAGCTCGACAACCGCGAACACCGGGGAGCTGTTTTTT	CASSSTTANTGELFF
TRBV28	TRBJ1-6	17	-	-	TGTGCCAGCAGTTTAGGATCTCAGGGGTCCTATAATTCACCCCTCCACTTT	CASSLGSQGSYNSPLHF
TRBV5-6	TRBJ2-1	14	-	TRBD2	TGTGCCAGCAGCCTAGCGGAACCGTTCAATGAGCAGTTCTTC	CASSLAEPFNEQFF
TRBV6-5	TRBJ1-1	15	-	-	TGTGCCACCAGGGCCGGGTCCCGTATGAACACTGAAGCTTTCTTT	CATRAGSRMNTEAFF